The present T cell receptor (beta chain) was sequenced within a study of T cell responses to AZD1222 COVID-19 vaccine listed by TCRdb under 2021. Some background on the complete study: A total of 233 trial participants underwent TCR sequencing, of whom about 200 had received two doses of AZD1222 and approximately 26 had received two doses of the MenACWY control vaccine. Trial participants were enrolled by age into 18-55, 56-69 and 70-plus year subgroups, with roughly 160, 29 and 62 TCR-sequenced participants respectively.

On the study overall, not on this receptor specifically: The whole spike protein was spanned by vaccine-associated CD4 TCRs, and dominant responses were seen in regions 160-218 and 743-854. Only five to seven AZD1222 recipients were SARS-CoV-2 seropositive at baseline, limiting conclusions about previously exposed vaccinees. The 56-69-year group was small, and its depth increase did not reach significance, likely because of low power. After two AZD1222 doses, spike-specific TCR breadth and depth were significantly higher than at day 0 and than in MenACWY recipients. Reportedly, almost half of the unique spike-specific TCRs recognized epitopes lying outside the regions that are mutated in the B.1.351 and B.1.1.7 variants. No day 14 peak-response samples were available, so repertoires were characterized only after the peak T cell response. Most participants were white British and females outnumbered males, and the authors suggested that clonal diversity may have been underestimated.

V gives up 0 bases and J gives up 2 bases, and the segment between their germline ends measures 10 bases. In the germline V gene, CDR1 corresponds to LGHNA and CDR2 to YNFKEQ. The CDR3 runs 16 residues from the cysteine to the phenylalanine. Solely the CDR3 DNA is kept, with 48 bases framed from the first base. For this clone: No cognate antigen has been identified for it. No much larger clone exists at a distance of one base, and base qualities are not known.

The intended sense of this specimen's time point label: about 28 days (+/-7) after the second vaccine dose. AZD1222 recipients given second doses at about 4 weeks or at about 12 weeks were pooled, since spike-specific TCR depth and breadth were not found to differ between the two schedules. Vaccinee samples came from UK trials COV001 and COV002, including a single-blind randomized controlled phase 2/3 trial of AZD1222 (ChAdOx1 nCoV-19) in healthy adults. For TCRbeta chain sequencing, PBMC samples were collected from trial participants at day 0 and at day 28 after the second dose. The CDR3 regions of human TCRbeta chains were subjected to immunosequencing. Per the original workflow: TCRs in the repertoires were matched against a reference library of SARS-CoV-2-specific TCRs that had been generated with the MIRA antigen-specificity platform. Breadth was defined as the fraction of unique TCRs that were SARS-CoV-2-associated. Depth was defined as the fraction of total T cells that were SARS-CoV-2-associated. Using the MIRA data, each spike-specific TCR was mapped to the spike region that the TCR reacts to and placed in a CD4 or CD8 class. Log10-transformed breadth and depth values were compared by one-way ANOVA with Sidak's multiple comparisons tests. TCRdb's version of the immuneACCESS table is confined to in-frame rearrangements and falls short of the full clone set. An unresolved V gene accounts for under half of the shortfall where checked; the remainder is of unknown origin. Clone size and the V and J calls come from that table; the DNA yielded D and trimming. The sample table shows more than 90,000 clones, and 70% to 85% are seen once. 12% to 15% of the sample is taken by the ten largest.

The receptor's source is an adult who received the AZD1222 COVID-19 vaccine. Sequenced material: peripheral blood, taken 28 days after the second AZD1222 dose. The chain is encoded by TRBV4-2 joined to TRBJ2-2, with the D gene not confidently named. The DNA sequence follows: TGTGCCAGCAGCCAAGACACGGCACAAAACACCGGGGAGCTGTTTTTT. Its coded protein is CASSQDTAQNTGELFF.